This is a list of T cell receptor beta chains from one sample in a study of control samples from healthy donors and cancer patients. TCRdb's copy holds only in-frame clones and misses some; the assay was immunoSEQ multiplex PCR. The data show roughly 59,000 clones, around 90% seen once. Sequenced sample: PBMCs. These receptors all stem from a man aged 35 to 55 with colorectal cancer. The CDR3 runs from the conserved cysteine through the conserved F or W. D genes are given only for firm matches. The listing skips clone size in some rows; elsewhere it reads once, few, many or a size class.

TRBJ2-7	TRBV2	-	16	TRBD1	CASTLGWGQVPYEQYF	TGTGCCAGCACGCTGGGGTGGGGACAGGTACCCTACGAGCAGTACTTC
TRBJ2-1	TRBV6-5	-	14	TRBD1	CASSYGTGLNEQFF	TGTGCCAGCAGTTACGGGACAGGGCTCAATGAGCAGTTCTTC
TRBJ2-7	TRBV30	-	12	-	CALIGGLYEQYF	TGTGCCCTAATAGGGGGTCTCTACGAGCAGTACTTC
TRBJ2-2	TRBV3-1/TRBV3-2	-	12	-	CASSHRGRELFF	TGTGCCAGCAGCCATAGGGGACGGGAGCTGTTTTTT
TRBJ2-3	TRBV5-4	-	17	-	CASSLVGPGVSTDTQYF	TGTGCCAGCAGCTTGGTGGGGCCAGGGGTAAGCACAGATACGCAGTATTTT
TRBJ1-3	TRBV7-2	-	14	-	CASSPVSSGNTIYF	TGTGCCAGCAGCCCCGTTAGCTCTGGAAACACCATATATTTT
TRBJ2-5	TRBV13	-	13	-	CASSSGAQETQYF	TGTGCCAGCAGCTCCGGGGCCCAAGAGACCCAGTACTTC
TRBJ2-2	TRBV5-1	-	16	-	CASSLAAGMGPGELFF	TGCGCCAGCAGCTTGGCCGCCGGGATGGGGCCTGGGGAGCTGTTTTTT
TRBJ2-5	TRBV6-5	-	16	-	CASSYSPKAGSETQYF	TGTGCCAGCAGTTACTCTCCGAAAGCAGGGTCAGAGACCCAGTACTTC
TRBJ1-2	TRBV19	-	14	-	CASSRMEFNYGYTF	TGTGCCAGTAGTAGGATGGAATTCAACTATGGCTACACCTTC
TRBJ2-1	TRBV7-9	once	14	-	CASRISSSYNEQFF	TGTGCCAGCAGGATATCTAGCTCCTACAATGAGCAGTTCTTC
TRBJ2-7	TRBV7-2	-	15	-	CASSLARQGTYEQYF	TGTGCCAGCAGCTTAGCGAGGCAGGGGACCTACGAGCAGTACTTC
TRBJ2-6	TRBV5-8	-	19	TRBD1	CASSNPQGQGISGANVLTF	TGTGCCAGCAGCAATCCTCAGGGACAGGGGATCTCTGGGGCCAACGTCCTGACTTTC
TRBJ1-6	TRBV7-2	-	14	-	CASSLVQYNSPLHF	TGTGCCAGCAGCTTAGTACAGTATAATTCACCCCTCCACTTT